The rows below give T cell receptor beta chains drawn from one sample of a study of T-cell memory formation after mild COVID-19. TCRdb reanalysed the 5' RACE reads using MiXCR and keeps one entry per CDR3 protein. The sample carries tens of thousands of distinct CDR3 sequences, around 6.1% recorded once. The sequencing input was PBMCs or a T cell subset sorted from them (not recorded which). The receptors come from an adult who had mild COVID-19 (a few samples of this study predate the infection). Cell type and time point are not known. Each CDR3 is given with its conserved first and last residue. Each record gives: J gene, V gene, CDR3 length, D gene, clone size, CDR3 protein, CDR3 DNA. The D gene is left open where the match is weak. Not every row has a clone size; where given, it reads once, few, many or a size class.

>TRBJ1-4|TRBV12-3/TRBV12-4|13|TRBD1|-
CASTLRQGIKLFF
TGTGCCAGCACCCTAAGACAGGGTATCAAACTGTTTTTT
>TRBJ1-2|TRBV20-1|14|-|few
CSARDRGRKVGYTF
TGCAGTGCTAGAGATCGAGGCAGGAAGGTGGGCTACACCTTC
>TRBJ1-4|TRBV3-1|18|-|-
CASSQAGQPVHTREKLFF
TGTGCCAGCAGCCAAGCGGGCCAGCCCGTCCATACCCGTGAAAAACTGTTTTTT
>TRBJ2-3|TRBV29-1|14|TRBD2|many
CSVRLAGSTDTQYF
TGCAGCGTCCGACTAGCGGGGTCGACAGATACGCAGTATTTT
>TRBJ1-2|TRBV5-1|14|-|-
CASSFSAANYGYTF
TGCGCCAGCAGCTTCAGTGCAGCTAACTATGGCTACACCTTC
>TRBJ2-2|TRBV7-7|13|TRBD1|-
CACWDRAAGELFF
TGTGCCTGCTGGGACAGGGCGGCCGGGGAGCTGTTTTTT
>TRBJ1-6|TRBV3-1|13|TRBD1|-
CASSGQGNSPLHF
TGTGCCAGCAGCGGACAGGGGAATTCACCCCTCCACTTT
>TRBJ1-4|TRBV5-1|16|-|-
CASYSGEPATNEKLFF
TGCGCCAGTTATAGCGGGGAGCCTGCAACTAATGAAAAACTGTTTTTT
>TRBJ1-4|TRBV12-3/TRBV12-4|15|TRBD1|many
CASSLAGTGGEKLFF
TGTGCCAGCAGTTTAGCTGGGACAGGGGGTGAAAAACTGTTTTTT
>TRBJ1-1|TRBV20-1|13|-|few
CSATETANTEAFF
TGCAGTGCTACGGAGACAGCGAACACTGAAGCTTTCTTT
>TRBJ1-1|TRBV5-1|13|-|many
CASSLSRNTEAFF
TGCGCCAGCAGCTTGTCCAGGAACACTGAAGCTTTCTTT
>TRBJ1-2|TRBV7-3|14|TRBD1|many
CASSLTGGGAGYTF
TGTGCCAGCAGTTTGACAGGGGGCGGTGCTGGCTACACCTTC
>TRBJ2-1|TRBV5-1|15|TRBD2|many
CASRGSGGQYNEQFF
TGCGCCAGCAGGGGGAGCGGGGGCCAGTACAATGAGCAGTTCTTC
>TRBJ1-1|TRBV27|14|-|few
CASSLRGARTEAFF
TGTGCCAGCAGTTTAAGGGGCGCACGAACTGAAGCTTTCTTT
>TRBJ2-7|TRBV21-1|12|-|-
CASSRGGDEQYF
TGTGCCAGCAGCAGAGGGGGGGACGAGCAGTACTTC
>TRBJ2-1|TRBV11-2|13|-|-
CASSPRGTNEQFF
TGTGCCAGCAGCCCTCGGGGAACCAATGAGCAGTTCTTC
>TRBJ2-7|TRBV14|15|TRBD2|few
CASSLPGLGVDEQYF
TGTGCCAGCAGCCTCCCGGGACTAGGCGTCGACGAGCAGTACTTC
>TRBJ1-4|TRBV27|16|TRBD1|-
CASRPDRGPTNEKLFF
TGTGCCAGCAGACCCGACAGGGGGCCAACTAATGAAAAACTGTTTTTT
>TRBJ2-3|TRBV10-3|15|TRBD2|-
CAISDWSGGPDTQYF
TGTGCCATCAGTGATTGGAGCGGGGGTCCAGATACGCAGTATTTT
>TRBJ2-3|TRBV30|15|-|few
CAWSAGRAWTDTQYF
TGTGCCTGGAGTGCTGGGCGGGCGTGGACAGATACGCAGTATTTT
>TRBJ2-2|TRBV9|12|-|many
CASSVGTGELFF
TGTGCCAGCAGCGTAGGAACCGGGGAGCTGTTTTTT
>TRBJ1-2|TRBV7-3|16|-|few
CASSSMTGLRNYGYTF
TGTGCCAGCAGCTCGATGACAGGCCTTAGGAACTATGGCTACACCTTC
>TRBJ1-3|TRBV18|16|-|-
CASSPRIGDSGNTIYF
TGTGCCAGCTCACCACGAATAGGGGACTCTGGAAACACCATATATTTT
>TRBJ2-7|TRBV2|18|-|-
CASSEGGQSPIFSYEQYF
TGTGCCAGCAGTGAGGGAGGACAGTCCCCGATCTTCTCCTACGAGCAGTACTTC
>TRBJ2-7|TRBV10-3|14|-|many
CAISEFGSSYEQYF
TGTGCCATCAGTGAATTTGGCTCCTCCTACGAGCAGTACTTC
>TRBJ2-6|TRBV7-3|16|-|-
CASSLNRLAGANVLTF
TGTGCCAGCAGCTTAAACAGGTTGGCTGGGGCCAACGTCCTGACTTTC
>TRBJ2-3|TRBV6-5|16|TRBD2|many
CASSYSLGAGSDTQYF
TGTGCCAGCAGTTACAGTTTGGGAGCGGGGTCAGATACGCAGTATTTT
>TRBJ2-2|TRBV12-3/TRBV12-4|14|-|many
CASSARGLGGELFF
TGTGCCAGCAGTGCCAGGGGACTTGGCGGGGAGCTGTTTTTT
>TRBJ2-5|TRBV5-1|18|TRBD1|-
CASQNKAGTGEERETQYF
TGCGCCAGCCAAAATAAAGCCGGGACAGGGGAGGAGAGGGAGACCCAGTACTTC
>TRBJ2-7|TRBV5-1|13|-|many
CASSLTGSYEQYF
TGCGCCAGCAGCTTGACAGGGAGCTACGAGCAGTACTTC
>TRBJ2-1|TRBV4-2|16|-|-
CASSETALISYNEQFF
TGTGCCAGCAGCGAAACAGCTTTAATCTCCTACAATGAGCAGTTCTTC
>TRBJ2-7|TRBV6-2/TRBV6-3|13|-|many
CAAKEDGTYEQYF
TGTGCCGCCAAAGAGGACGGAACCTACGAGCAGTACTTC
>TRBJ2-5|TRBV7-2|17|TRBD2|many
CASSLAPAGAGEETQYF
TGTGCCAGCAGCTTAGCCCCCGCGGGAGCGGGAGAAGAGACCCAGTACTTC
>TRBJ2-6|TRBV4-2|18|TRBD2|many
CASSLEPGLATGANVLTF
TGTGCCAGCAGCCTCGAACCGGGACTAGCTACTGGGGCCAACGTCCTGACTTTC
>TRBJ1-5|TRBV12-3/TRBV12-4|12|-|few
CASSQRNQPQHF
TGTGCCAGCAGTCAGCGAAATCAGCCCCAGCATTTT
>TRBJ1-2|TRBV9|16|TRBD1|many
CASSVAPLQTGEGYTF
TGTGCCAGCAGCGTAGCCCCTCTCCAGACAGGGGAAGGCTACACCTTC
>TRBJ2-3|TRBV5-1|17|-|few
CASSFGGRGHNTDTQYF
TGCGCCAGCAGCTTCGGGGGGAGGGGACATAACACAGATACGCAGTATTTT
>TRBJ2-1|TRBV6-2/TRBV6-3|15|TRBD2|many
CASSRLAGGYNEQFF
TGTGCCAGCAGCCGACTAGCGGGAGGCTACAATGAGCAGTTCTTC
>TRBJ2-7|TRBV7-2|15|TRBD2|many
CASSLAASGRGEQYF
TGTGCCAGCAGCTTAGCCGCTAGCGGGAGGGGCGAGCAGTACTTC
>TRBJ2-1|TRBV12-3/TRBV12-4|15|TRBD2|many
CASTQTSGAQSEQFF
TGTGCCAGCACCCAGACTAGCGGGGCCCAGAGCGAGCAGTTCTTC
>TRBJ1-1|TRBV19|14|-|few
CASSIGRENAEAFF
TGTGCCAGTAGTATAGGTCGAGAGAACGCTGAAGCTTTCTTT
>TRBJ1-1|TRBV5-5|16|-|medium-sized
CASSLGQNLMNTEAFF
TGTGCCAGCAGCTTGGGACAGAATCTCATGAACACTGAAGCTTTCTTT
>TRBJ1-1|TRBV29-1|13|-|few
CSVDRQLNTEAFF
TGCAGCGTTGATCGACAGTTGAACACTGAAGCTTTCTTT
>TRBJ1-1|TRBV25-1|14|TRBD1|-
CASSGETGRTEAFF
TGTGCCAGCAGTGGGGAGACAGGGCGAACTGAAGCTTTCTTT
>TRBJ1-4|TRBV7-9|15|-|many
CASSARLTTNEKLFF
TGTGCCAGCAGCGCGCGACTCACAACTAATGAAAAACTGTTTTTT
>TRBJ2-1|TRBV28|16|-|few
CASSAYGDSSYNEQFF
TGTGCCAGCAGTGCATACGGGGATAGCTCCTACAATGAGCAGTTCTTC
>TRBJ2-7|TRBV9|15|TRBD1|many
CASSEGQGGAYEQYF
TGTGCCAGCAGCGAGGGACAGGGTGGGGCCTACGAGCAGTACTTC
>TRBJ2-2|TRBV3-1|15|TRBD2|-
CASSPLGGGTGELFF
TGTGCCAGCAGCCCGCTGGGCGGGGGAACCGGGGAGCTGTTTTTT
>TRBJ2-5|TRBV5-1|15|TRBD1|-
CASSLSTGAEETQYF
TGCGCCAGCAGCCTTTCGACAGGGGCCGAAGAGACCCAGTACTTC
>TRBJ2-6|TRBV7-2|18|TRBD1|many
CASSTSRDRGPRANVLTF
TGTGCCAGCAGCACATCCCGGGACAGGGGCCCGAGAGCCAACGTCCTGACTTTC
>TRBJ2-4|TRBV5-4|17|TRBD1|many
CASSSGQAALAKNIQYF
TGTGCCAGCAGCTCGGGACAGGCTGCCCTAGCCAAAAACATTCAGTACTTC
>TRBJ2-7|TRBV7-9|13|TRBD1|many
CASSLRTGGEQYF
TGTGCCAGCAGCTTAAGGACAGGGGGCGAGCAGTACTTC